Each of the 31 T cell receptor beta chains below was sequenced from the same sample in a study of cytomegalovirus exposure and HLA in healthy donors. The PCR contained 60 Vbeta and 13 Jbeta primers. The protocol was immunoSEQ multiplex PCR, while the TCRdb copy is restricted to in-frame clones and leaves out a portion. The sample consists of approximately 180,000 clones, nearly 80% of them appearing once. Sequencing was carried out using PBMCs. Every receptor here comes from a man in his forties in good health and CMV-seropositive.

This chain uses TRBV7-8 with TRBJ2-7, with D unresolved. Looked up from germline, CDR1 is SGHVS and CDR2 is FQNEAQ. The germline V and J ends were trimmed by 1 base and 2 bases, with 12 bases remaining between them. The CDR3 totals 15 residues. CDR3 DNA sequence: TGTGCCAGCAGCTTAGTGGCTGCAACCACCTACGAGCAGTACTTC. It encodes CASSLVAATTYEQYF. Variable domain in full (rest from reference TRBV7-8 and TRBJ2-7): GAGVSQSPRYKVAKRGQDVALRCDPISGHVSLFWYQQALGQGPEFLTYFQNEAQLDKSGLPSDRFFAERPEGSVSTLKIQRTQQEDSAVYLCASSLVAATTYEQYFGPGTRLTVT.

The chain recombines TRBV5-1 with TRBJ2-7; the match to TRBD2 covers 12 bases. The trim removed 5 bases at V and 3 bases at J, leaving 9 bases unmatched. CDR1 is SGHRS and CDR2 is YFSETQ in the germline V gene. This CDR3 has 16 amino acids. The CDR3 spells CASRTGTSGSLYEQYF. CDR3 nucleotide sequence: TGCGCCAGCAGGACCGGGACTAGCGGGTCCCTCTACGAGCAGTACTTC.

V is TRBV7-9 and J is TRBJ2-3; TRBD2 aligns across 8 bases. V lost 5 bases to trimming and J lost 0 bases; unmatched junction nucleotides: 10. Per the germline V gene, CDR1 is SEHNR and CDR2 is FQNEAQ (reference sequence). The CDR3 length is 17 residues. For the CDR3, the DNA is TGTGCCAGCAGCGCTCCTAGCGGGCGAACTAGCACAGATACGCAGTATTTT. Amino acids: CASSAPSGRTSTDTQYF.

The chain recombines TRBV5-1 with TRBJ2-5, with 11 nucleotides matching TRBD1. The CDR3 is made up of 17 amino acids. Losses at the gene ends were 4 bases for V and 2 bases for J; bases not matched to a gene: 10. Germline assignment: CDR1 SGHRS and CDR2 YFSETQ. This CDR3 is CASSAGQGVALQETQYF. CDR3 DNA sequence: TGCGCCAGCAGCGCGGGACAGGGGGTAGCTTTACAAGAGACCCAGTACTTC. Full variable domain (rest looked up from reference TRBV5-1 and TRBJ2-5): KAGVTQTPRYLIKTRGQQVTLSCSPISGHRSVSWYQQTPGQGLQFLFEYFSETQRNKGNFPGRFSGRQFSNSRSEMNVSTLELGDSALYLCASSAGQGVALQETQYFGPGTRLLVL.

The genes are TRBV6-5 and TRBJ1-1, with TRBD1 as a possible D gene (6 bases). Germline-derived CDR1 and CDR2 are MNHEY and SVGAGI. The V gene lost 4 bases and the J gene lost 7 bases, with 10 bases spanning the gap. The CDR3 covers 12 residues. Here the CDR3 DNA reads TGTGCCAGCAGTTTAGACAGGATTGAAGCTTTCTTT. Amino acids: CASSLDRIEAFF.

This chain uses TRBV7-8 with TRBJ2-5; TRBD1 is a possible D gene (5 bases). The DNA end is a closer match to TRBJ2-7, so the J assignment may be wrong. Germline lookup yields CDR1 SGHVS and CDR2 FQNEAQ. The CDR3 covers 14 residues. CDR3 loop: CASSLDRNSYEQYF. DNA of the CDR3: TGTGCCAGCAGCTTAGACAGGAACTCCTACGAGCAGTACTTC.

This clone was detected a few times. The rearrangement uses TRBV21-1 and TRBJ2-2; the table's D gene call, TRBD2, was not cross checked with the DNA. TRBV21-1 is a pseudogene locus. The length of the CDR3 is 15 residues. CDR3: CARKWGEGRSGELFF. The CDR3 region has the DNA TGTGCCAGGAAGTGGGGGGAGGGCCGCTCCGGGGAGCTGTTTTTT.

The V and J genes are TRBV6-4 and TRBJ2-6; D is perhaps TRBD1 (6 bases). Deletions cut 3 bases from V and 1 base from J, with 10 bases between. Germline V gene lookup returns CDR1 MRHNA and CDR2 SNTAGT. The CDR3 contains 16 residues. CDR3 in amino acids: CASSDFTGSGANVLTF. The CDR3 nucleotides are TGTGCCAGCAGTGATTTTACAGGGTCTGGGGCCAACGTCCTGACTTTC.

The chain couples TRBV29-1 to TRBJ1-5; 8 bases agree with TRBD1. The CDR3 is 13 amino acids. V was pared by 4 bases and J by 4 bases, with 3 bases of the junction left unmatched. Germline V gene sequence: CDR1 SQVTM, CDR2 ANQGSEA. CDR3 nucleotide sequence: TGCAGCGTTGGACAGGGGCCTAATCAGCCCCAGCATTTT. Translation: CSVGQGPNQPQHF.

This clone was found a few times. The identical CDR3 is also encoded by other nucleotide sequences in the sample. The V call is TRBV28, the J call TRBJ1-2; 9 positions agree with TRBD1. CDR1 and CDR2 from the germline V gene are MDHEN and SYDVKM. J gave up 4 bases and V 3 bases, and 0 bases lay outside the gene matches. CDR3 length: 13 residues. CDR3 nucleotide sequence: TGTGCCAGCAGTTTGGGACAGGGCTATGGCTACACCTTC. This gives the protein CASSLGQGYGYTF.

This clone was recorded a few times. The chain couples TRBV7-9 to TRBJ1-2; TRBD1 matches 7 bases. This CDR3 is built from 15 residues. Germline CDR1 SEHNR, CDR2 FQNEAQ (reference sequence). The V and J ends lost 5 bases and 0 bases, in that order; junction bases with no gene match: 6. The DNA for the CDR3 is TGTGCCAGCAGCCCTGGGACAGCAGCTAACTATGGCTACACCTTC. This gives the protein CASSPGTAANYGYTF.

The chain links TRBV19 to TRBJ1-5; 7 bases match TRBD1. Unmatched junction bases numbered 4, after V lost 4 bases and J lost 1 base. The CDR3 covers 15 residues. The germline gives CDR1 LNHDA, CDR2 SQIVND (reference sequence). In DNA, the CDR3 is TGTGCCAGTAGTACCCAGACAGGGAGCAATCAGCCCCAGCATTTT. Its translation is CASSTQTGSNQPQHF.

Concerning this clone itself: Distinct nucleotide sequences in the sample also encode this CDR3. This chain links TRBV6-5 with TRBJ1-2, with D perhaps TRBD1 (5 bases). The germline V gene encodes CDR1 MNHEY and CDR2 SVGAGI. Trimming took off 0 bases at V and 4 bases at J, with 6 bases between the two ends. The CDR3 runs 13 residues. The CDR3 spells CASSYSGGYGYTF. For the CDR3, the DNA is TGTGCCAGCAGTTACTCGGGGGGCTATGGCTACACCTTC.

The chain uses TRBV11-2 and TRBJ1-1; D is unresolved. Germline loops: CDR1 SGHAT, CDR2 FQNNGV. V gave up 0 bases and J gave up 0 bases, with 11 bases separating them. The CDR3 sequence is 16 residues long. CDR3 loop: CASSLEFAAVNTEAFF. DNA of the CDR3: TGTGCCAGCAGCTTAGAGTTTGCCGCAGTGAACACTGAAGCTTTCTTT.

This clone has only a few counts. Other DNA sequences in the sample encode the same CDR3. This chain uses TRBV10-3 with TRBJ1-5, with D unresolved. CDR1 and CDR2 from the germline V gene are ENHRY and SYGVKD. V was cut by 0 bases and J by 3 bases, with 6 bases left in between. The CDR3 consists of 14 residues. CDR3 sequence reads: CAISESQINQPQHF. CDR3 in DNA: TGTGCCATCAGTGAGTCACAAATCAATCAGCCCCAGCATTTT.

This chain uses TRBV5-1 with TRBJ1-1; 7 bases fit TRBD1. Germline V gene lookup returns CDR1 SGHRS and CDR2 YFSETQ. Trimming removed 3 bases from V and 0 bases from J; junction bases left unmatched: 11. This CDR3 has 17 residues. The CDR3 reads CASSSREQGIMNTEAFF. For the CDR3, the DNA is TGCGCCAGCAGCTCGAGAGAACAGGGGATAATGAACACTGAAGCTTTCTTT. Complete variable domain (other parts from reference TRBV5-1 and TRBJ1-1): KAGVTQTPRYLIKTRGQQVTLSCSPISGHRSVSWYQQTPGQGLQFLFEYFSETQRNKGNFPGRFSGRQFSNSRSEMNVSTLELGDSALYLCASSSREQGIMNTEAFFGQGTRLTVV.

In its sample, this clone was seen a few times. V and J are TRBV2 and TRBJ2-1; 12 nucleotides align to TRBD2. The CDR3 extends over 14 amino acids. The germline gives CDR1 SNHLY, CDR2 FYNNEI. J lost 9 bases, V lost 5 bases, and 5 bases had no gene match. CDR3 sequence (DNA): TGTGCCAGCAGTAGGACTAGCGGGATTGCTGAGCAGTTCTTC. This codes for CASSRTSGIAEQFF.

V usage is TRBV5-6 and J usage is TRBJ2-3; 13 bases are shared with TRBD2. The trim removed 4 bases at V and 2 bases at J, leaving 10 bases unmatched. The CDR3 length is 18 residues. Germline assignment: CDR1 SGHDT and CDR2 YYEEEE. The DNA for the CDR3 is TGTGCCAGCAGCCTGGAGGGGGGGACTAGCGGGGACACAGATACGCAGTATTTT. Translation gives CASSLEGGTSGDTDTQYF. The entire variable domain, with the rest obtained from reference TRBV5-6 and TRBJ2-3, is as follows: DAGVTQSPTHLIKTRGQQVTLRCSPKSGHDTVSWYQQALGQGPQFIFQYYEEEERQRGNFPDRFSGHQFPNYSSELNVNALLLGDSALYLCASSLEGGTSGDTDTQYFGPGTRLTVL.

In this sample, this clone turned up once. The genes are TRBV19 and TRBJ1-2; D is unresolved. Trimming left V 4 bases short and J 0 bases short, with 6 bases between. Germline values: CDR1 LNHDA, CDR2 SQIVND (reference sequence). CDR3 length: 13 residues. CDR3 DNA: TGTGCCAGTAGTAAAACAGCTAACTATGGCTACACCTTC. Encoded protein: CASSKTANYGYTF.

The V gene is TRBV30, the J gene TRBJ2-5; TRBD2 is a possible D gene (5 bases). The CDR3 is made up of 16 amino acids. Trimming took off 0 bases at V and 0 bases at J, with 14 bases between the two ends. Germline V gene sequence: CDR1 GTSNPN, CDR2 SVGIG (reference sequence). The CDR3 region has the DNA TGTGCCTGGAGTGTCCCCCGGCTAGCTAACCAAGAGACCCAGTACTTC. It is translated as CAWSVPRLANQETQYF.

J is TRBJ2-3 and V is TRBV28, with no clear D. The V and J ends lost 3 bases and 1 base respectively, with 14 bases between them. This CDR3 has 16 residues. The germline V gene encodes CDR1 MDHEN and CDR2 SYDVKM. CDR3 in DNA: TGTGCCAGCAGTTTCCCATGGGCGTCTGGCACAGATACGCAGTATTTT. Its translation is CASSFPWASGTDTQYF.

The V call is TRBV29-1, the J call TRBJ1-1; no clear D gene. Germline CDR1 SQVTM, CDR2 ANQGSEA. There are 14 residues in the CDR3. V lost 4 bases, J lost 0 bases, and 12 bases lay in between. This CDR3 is CSVVGGILNTEAFF. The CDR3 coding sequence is TGCAGCGTTGTGGGCGGGATCCTGAACACTGAAGCTTTCTTT.

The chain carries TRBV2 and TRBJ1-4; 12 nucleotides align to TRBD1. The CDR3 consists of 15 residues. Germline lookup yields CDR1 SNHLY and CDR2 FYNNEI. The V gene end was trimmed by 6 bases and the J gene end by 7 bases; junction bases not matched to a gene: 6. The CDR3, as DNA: TGTGCCAGCAGGGGACAGGGGGCCCAGTTTGAAAAACTGTTTTTT. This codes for CASRGQGAQFEKLFF.

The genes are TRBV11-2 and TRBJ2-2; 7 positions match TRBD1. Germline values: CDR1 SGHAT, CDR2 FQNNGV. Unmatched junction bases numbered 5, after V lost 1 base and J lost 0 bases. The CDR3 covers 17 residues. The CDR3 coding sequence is TGTGCCAGCAGCTTAGTGTTTGGGACAGCGAACACCGGGGAGCTGTTTTTT. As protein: CASSLVFGTANTGELFF. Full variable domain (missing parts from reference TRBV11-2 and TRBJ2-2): EAGVAQSPRYKIIEKRQSVAFWCNPISGHATLYWYQQILGQGPKLLIQFQNNGVVDDSQLPKDRFSAERLKGVDSTLKIQPAKLEDSAVYLCASSLVFGTANTGELFFGEGSRLTVL.

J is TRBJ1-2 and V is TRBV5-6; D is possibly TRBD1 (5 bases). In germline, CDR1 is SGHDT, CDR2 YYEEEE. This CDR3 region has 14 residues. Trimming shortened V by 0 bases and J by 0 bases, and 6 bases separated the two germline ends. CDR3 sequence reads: CASSLGGPNYGYTF. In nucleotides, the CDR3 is TGTGCCAGCAGCTTGGGGGGCCCTAACTATGGCTACACCTTC.

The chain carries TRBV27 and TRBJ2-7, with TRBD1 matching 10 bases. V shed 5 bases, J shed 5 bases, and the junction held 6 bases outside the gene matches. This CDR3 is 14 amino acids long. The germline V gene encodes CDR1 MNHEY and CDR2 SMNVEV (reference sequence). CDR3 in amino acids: CASSRQGARDEQYF. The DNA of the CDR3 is TGTGCCAGCAGTAGACAGGGGGCTCGTGACGAGCAGTACTTC.

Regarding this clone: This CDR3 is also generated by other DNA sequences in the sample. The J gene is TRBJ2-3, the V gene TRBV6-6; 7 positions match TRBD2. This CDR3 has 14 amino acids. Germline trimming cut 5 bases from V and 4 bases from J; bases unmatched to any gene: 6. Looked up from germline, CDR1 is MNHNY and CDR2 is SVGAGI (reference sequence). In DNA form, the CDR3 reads TGTGCCAGCAGTCGCGGGAGTTCGGCAGATACGCAGTATTTT. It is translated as CASSRGSSADTQYF.

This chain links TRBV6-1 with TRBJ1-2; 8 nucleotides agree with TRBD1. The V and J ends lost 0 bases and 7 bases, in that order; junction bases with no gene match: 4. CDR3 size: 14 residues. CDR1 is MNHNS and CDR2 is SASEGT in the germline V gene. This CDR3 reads CASSEAGQGFGYTF. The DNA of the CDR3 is TGTGCCAGCAGTGAAGCAGGACAGGGATTTGGCTACACCTTC.

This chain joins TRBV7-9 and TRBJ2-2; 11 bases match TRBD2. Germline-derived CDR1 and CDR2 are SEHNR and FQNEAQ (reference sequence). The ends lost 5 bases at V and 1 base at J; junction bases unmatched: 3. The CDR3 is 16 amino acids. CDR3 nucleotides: TGTGCCAGCAGCCAAGGGACTAGCGGGAACACCGGGGAGCTGTTTTTT. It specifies CASSQGTSGNTGELFF.

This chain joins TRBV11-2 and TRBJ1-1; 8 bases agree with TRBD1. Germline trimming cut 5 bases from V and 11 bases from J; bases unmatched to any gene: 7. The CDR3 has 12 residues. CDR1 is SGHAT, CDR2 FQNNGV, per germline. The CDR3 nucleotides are TGTGCCAGCAGCGAAGACAGGGGCTGGGCTTTCTTT. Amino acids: CASSEDRGWAFF.

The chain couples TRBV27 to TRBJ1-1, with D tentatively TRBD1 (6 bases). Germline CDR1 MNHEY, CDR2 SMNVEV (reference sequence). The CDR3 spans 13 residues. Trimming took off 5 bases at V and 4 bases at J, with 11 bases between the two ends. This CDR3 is CASSLLGGTEAFF. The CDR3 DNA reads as TGTGCCAGCAGTCTCCTAGGGGGCACTGAAGCTTTCTTT.